This T cell receptor beta chain was obtained from a study of somatic mutations in cytotoxic T cells in rheumatoid arthritis. General study results and limits: The authors did not adjust the slight TRBV07 underrepresentation in rheumatoid arthritis patients for multiple comparisons.

The protocol was immunoSEQ multiplex PCR, while the TCRdb copy is restricted to in-frame clones and leaves out a portion. There are approximately 18,000 clones in the sample; roughly 80% occur only once, and 8.9% lies in the top ten. As concerns this clone: The target antigen is unknown.

The germline V gene encodes CDR1 MDHEN and CDR2 SYDVKM. V lost 5 bases and J lost 3, with 19 bases in between. This CDR3 has 16 amino acids. The study pulled out CD4+ and CD8+ cells with positive magnetic bead selection and then checked their purity by flow cytometry. This clonotype was sampled from an adult with rheumatoid arthritis. The sample comprised CD8+ T cells sorted from blood. The rearrangement links TRBV28 to TRBJ1-1, with D possibly being TRBD1 (5 bases). The CDR3 region is CASSILGGSVDTEAFF. CDR3 bases: TGTGCCAGCAGTATTCTCGGGGGGTCGGTGGACACTGAAGCTTTCTTT.